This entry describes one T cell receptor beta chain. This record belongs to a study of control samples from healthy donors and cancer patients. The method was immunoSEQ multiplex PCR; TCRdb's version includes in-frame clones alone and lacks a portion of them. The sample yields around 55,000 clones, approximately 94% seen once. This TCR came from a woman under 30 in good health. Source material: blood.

CDR3 bases: TGTGCCATCAGTGAGTCGGAACTTTTGAACACTGAAGCTTTCTTT. Translated: CAISESELLNTEAFF. This sequence joins TRBV10-3 and TRBJ1-1; D is undetermined. This CDR3 spans 15 amino acids. Between the trimmed V and J ends, which lost 0 bases and 0 bases, there was a span of 8 bases. Germline V CDR1 and CDR2: ENHRY, SYGVKD.